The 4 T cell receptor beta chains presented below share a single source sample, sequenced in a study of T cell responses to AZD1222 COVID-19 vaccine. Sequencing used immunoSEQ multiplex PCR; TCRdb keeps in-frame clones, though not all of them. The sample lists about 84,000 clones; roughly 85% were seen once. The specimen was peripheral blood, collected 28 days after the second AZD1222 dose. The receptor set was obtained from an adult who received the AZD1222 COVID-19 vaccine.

This CDR3 reads CASSRTNRYTGELFF. As DNA, the CDR3 is TGTGCCAGCAGTCGGACCAACCGGTACACCGGGGAGCTGTTTTTT. The V gene is TRBV6-5, the J gene TRBJ2-2, with no clear D. Germline CDR1 MNHEY, CDR2 SVGAGI. The CDR3 spans 15 residues. Trimming took 5 bases from V and 3 from J, leaving 13 bases between them.

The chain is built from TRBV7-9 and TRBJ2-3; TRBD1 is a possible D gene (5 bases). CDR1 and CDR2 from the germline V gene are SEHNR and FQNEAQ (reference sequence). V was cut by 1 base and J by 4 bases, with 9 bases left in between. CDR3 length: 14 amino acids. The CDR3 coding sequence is TGTGCCAGCAGCTTAGGCAGGGCGGCAGATACGCAGTATTTT. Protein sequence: CASSLGRAADTQYF.

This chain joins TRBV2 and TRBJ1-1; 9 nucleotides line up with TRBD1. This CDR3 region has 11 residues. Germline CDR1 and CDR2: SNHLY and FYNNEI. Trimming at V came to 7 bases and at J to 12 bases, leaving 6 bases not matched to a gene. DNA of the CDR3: TGTGCCAGCATTCGGGACAGGGTGACTTTCTTT. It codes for CASIRDRVTFF.

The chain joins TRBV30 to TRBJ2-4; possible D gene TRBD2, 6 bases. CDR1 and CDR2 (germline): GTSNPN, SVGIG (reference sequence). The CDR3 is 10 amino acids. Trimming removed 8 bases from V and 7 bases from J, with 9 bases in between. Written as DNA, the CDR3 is TGTGCCGGGGGGACGAACATTCAGTACTTC. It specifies CAGGTNIQYF.